The rows below give T cell receptor beta chains drawn from one sample of a study of vaccination effects on CD4 cells after COVID-19. No antigen is known for these receptors. Libraries were prepared by immunoSEQ multiplex PCR; TCRdb keeps only in-frame clonotypes and omits some of them. This sample has fewer than 75,000 clones, with approximately 77% found just once. Sequencing used CD4+ T cells from PBMCs cultured without peptide, obtained before COVID-19 vaccination. These receptors were taken from a human donor who received a COVID-19 vaccine. Both conserved end residues are part of each CDR3. Fields, in order: D gene, J gene, V gene, clone size, CDR3 DNA, CDR3 protein. D genes are given only for firm matches. Rows may omit the clone size; those that give it use once, few, many or a size class.

D gene: NA; J gene: TRBJ1-1; V gene: TRBV28; clone size: NA; CDR3 DNA: TGTGCCAGCAGTCGTTGGGACACTGAAGCTTTCTTT; CDR3 protein: CASSRWDTEAFF
D gene: TRBD2; J gene: TRBJ2-1; V gene: TRBV5-5; clone size: NA; CDR3 DNA: TGTGCCAGCAGCTTACCTCGAGGAGCGGGGGTTAATGAGCAGTTCTTC; CDR3 protein: CASSLPRGAGVNEQFF
D gene: NA; J gene: TRBJ1-2; V gene: TRBV5-1; clone size: NA; CDR3 DNA: TGCGCCAGCAGCTCCCGTGGCAGCGGGAACTATGGCTACACCTTC; CDR3 protein: CASSSRGSGNYGYTF
D gene: NA; J gene: TRBJ2-1; V gene: TRBV7-8; clone size: NA; CDR3 DNA: TGTGCCAGCAGTTCAGGAGGGTCTCAAGTCAATGAGCAGTTCTTC; CDR3 protein: CASSSGGSQVNEQFF
D gene: TRBD1; J gene: TRBJ1-2; V gene: TRBV19; clone size: NA; CDR3 DNA: TGTGCCAGTAGTACCCGACAGGGGGAGGGTGGCTACACCTTC; CDR3 protein: CASSTRQGEGGYTF
D gene: NA; J gene: TRBJ1-1; V gene: TRBV12-3/TRBV12-4; clone size: NA; CDR3 DNA: TGTGCCAGCAGTTCTTACCCGAACACTGAAGCTTTCTTT; CDR3 protein: CASSSYPNTEAFF
D gene: NA; J gene: TRBJ1-1; V gene: TRBV5-1; clone size: NA; CDR3 DNA: TGCGCCAGCAGCTTGGTGCCCACCACTGAAGCTTTCTTT; CDR3 protein: CASSLVPTTEAFF
D gene: NA; J gene: TRBJ1-1; V gene: TRBV5-1; clone size: NA; CDR3 DNA: TGCGCCAGCAGCTCCAGCATGAACACTGAAGCTTTCTTT; CDR3 protein: CASSSSMNTEAFF
D gene: NA; J gene: TRBJ1-5; V gene: TRBV24-1; clone size: NA; CDR3 DNA: TGTGCCACCAGTGATTCACAGGGTGGACAGCCCCAGCATTTT; CDR3 protein: CATSDSQGGQPQHF
D gene: NA; J gene: TRBJ1-1; V gene: TRBV7-2; clone size: NA; CDR3 DNA: TGTGCCAGCAGCTTATATCCAGGGAACACTGAAGCTTTCTTT; CDR3 protein: CASSLYPGNTEAFF
D gene: TRBD2; J gene: TRBJ2-3; V gene: TRBV3-1/TRBV3-2; clone size: few; CDR3 DNA: TGTGCCAGCAGCCAGTCGGGGGGAGAGGGTACGCAGTATTTT; CDR3 protein: CASSQSGGEGTQYF
D gene: NA; J gene: TRBJ2-2; V gene: TRBV7-3; clone size: NA; CDR3 DNA: TGTGCCAGCAGCCAGGGGTCGAACACCGGGGAGCTGTTTTTT; CDR3 protein: CASSQGSNTGELFF
D gene: NA; J gene: TRBJ1-1; V gene: TRBV19; clone size: NA; CDR3 DNA: TGTGCCAGTAGTATGGTAGCTGGCAGGTGGAACACTGAAGCTTTCTTT; CDR3 protein: CASSMVAGRWNTEAFF
D gene: TRBD1; J gene: TRBJ2-5; V gene: TRBV29-1; clone size: NA; CDR3 DNA: TGCAGCGTTGTGGGACAGGGGGCGAAGACCCAGTACTTC; CDR3 protein: CSVVGQGAKTQYF
D gene: NA; J gene: TRBJ2-2; V gene: TRBV5-1; clone size: NA; CDR3 DNA: TGCGCCAGCACACAGGGTTCGAACACCGGGGAGCTGTTTTTT; CDR3 protein: CASTQGSNTGELFF
D gene: TRBD1; J gene: TRBJ2-5; V gene: TRBV24-1; clone size: few; CDR3 DNA: TGTGCCACCAGTGACAGGACAGGGAAAGAGACCCAGTACTTC; CDR3 protein: CATSDRTGKETQYF
D gene: NA; J gene: TRBJ1-3; V gene: TRBV30; clone size: NA; CDR3 DNA: TGTGCCTGGAGTGTAGCAGGGTACTCTGGAAACACCATATATTTT; CDR3 protein: CAWSVAGYSGNTIYF
D gene: TRBD2; J gene: TRBJ2-2; V gene: TRBV10-3; clone size: few; CDR3 DNA: TGTGCCATCACGGCAGGGAGGGAGACCGGGGAGCTGTTTTTT; CDR3 protein: CAITAGRETGELFF
D gene: NA; J gene: TRBJ1-2; V gene: TRBV3-1/TRBV3-2; clone size: once; CDR3 DNA: TGTGCCAGCAGCCACGTTGGGACGGCTAACTATGGCTACACCTTC; CDR3 protein: CASSHVGTANYGYTF
D gene: NA; J gene: TRBJ1-1; V gene: TRBV7-2; clone size: NA; CDR3 DNA: TGTGCCAGCAGCTTGAATCGGTGGGGAGCTTTCTTT; CDR3 protein: CASSLNRWGAFF
D gene: NA; J gene: TRBJ2-5; V gene: TRBV6-1; clone size: NA; CDR3 DNA: TGTGCCAGCAAGGTGAGGGGCCAAGAGACCCAGTACTTC; CDR3 protein: CASKVRGQETQYF
D gene: NA; J gene: TRBJ1-2; V gene: TRBV27; clone size: few; CDR3 DNA: TGTGCCAGCAGTTTTTACAACAACTATGGCTACACCTTC; CDR3 protein: CASSFYNNYGYTF
D gene: NA; J gene: TRBJ2-1; V gene: TRBV6-1; clone size: NA; CDR3 DNA: TGTGCCAGCAGTGAGGGTTCGCGGCAGGGTACTTGGGGCTCCTACAATGAGCAGTTCTTC; CDR3 protein: CASSEGSRQGTWGSYNEQFF
D gene: TRBD1; J gene: TRBJ1-2; V gene: TRBV11-2; clone size: NA; CDR3 DNA: TGTGCCAGCAGCCGGGGACAGGGGGCCTATGGCTACACCTTC; CDR3 protein: CASSRGQGAYGYTF
D gene: TRBD1; J gene: TRBJ1-2; V gene: TRBV15; clone size: NA; CDR3 DNA: TGTGCCACCAGCAGAGACGGGGTCAGGGGGCTTGTCTATGGCTACACCTTC; CDR3 protein: CATSRDGVRGLVYGYTF
D gene: NA; J gene: TRBJ2-4; V gene: TRBV19; clone size: NA; CDR3 DNA: TGTGCCAGTAGTATACGGGATAGGGCCTACTTC; CDR3 protein: CASSIRDRAYF
D gene: NA; J gene: TRBJ2-1; V gene: TRBV11-3; clone size: NA; CDR3 DNA: TGTGCCAGCAGCGGAAGAGGGGGGGCGGGAGATGAGCAGTTCTTC; CDR3 protein: CASSGRGGAGDEQFF
D gene: NA; J gene: TRBJ1-1; V gene: TRBV4-1; clone size: few; CDR3 DNA: TGCGCCAGCAGCCCTTTAACTGAAGCTTTCTTT; CDR3 protein: CASSPLTEAFF
D gene: TRBD1; J gene: TRBJ2-1; V gene: TRBV29-1; clone size: NA; CDR3 DNA: TGCAGCACCTTGACAGGGGGATCCTACAATGAGCAGTTCTTC; CDR3 protein: CSTLTGGSYNEQFF
D gene: NA; J gene: TRBJ2-6; V gene: TRBV5-8; clone size: NA; CDR3 DNA: TGTGCCAGCAGCTGGGGGTCGGGGGCTGGGGCCAACGTCCTGACTTTC; CDR3 protein: CASSWGSGAGANVLTF
D gene: NA; J gene: TRBJ2-1; V gene: TRBV6-5; clone size: NA; CDR3 DNA: TGTGCCAGCAGAGACAGGTACTTAAATGAGCAGTTCTTC; CDR3 protein: CASRDRYLNEQFF
D gene: NA; J gene: TRBJ1-1; V gene: TRBV19; clone size: NA; CDR3 DNA: TGTGCCAGTAGTACAAGGGTGGGAACTGAAGCTTTCTTT; CDR3 protein: CASSTRVGTEAFF
D gene: NA; J gene: TRBJ2-3; V gene: TRBV18; clone size: NA; CDR3 DNA: TGTGCCAGCTCACCACAGAAGGGGAGCAGCACAGATACGCAGTATTTT; CDR3 protein: CASSPQKGSSTDTQYF
D gene: NA; J gene: TRBJ1-5; V gene: TRBV7-2; clone size: NA; CDR3 DNA: TGTGCCAGCAGCTTTTCAGATGGAGGTCAGCCCCAGCATTTT; CDR3 protein: CASSFSDGGQPQHF
D gene: NA; J gene: TRBJ1-2; V gene: TRBV6-4; clone size: NA; CDR3 DNA: TGTGCCATCCCAACGGACTATGGCTACACCTTC; CDR3 protein: CAIPTDYGYTF
D gene: TRBD1; J gene: TRBJ2-2; V gene: TRBV7-9; clone size: NA; CDR3 DNA: TGTGCCAGCAGCCGGACAGGGTGGGTGGACGGGGAGCTGTTTTTT; CDR3 protein: CASSRTGWVDGELFF
D gene: NA; J gene: TRBJ2-2; V gene: TRBV7-3; clone size: NA; CDR3 DNA: TGTGCCAGCAGCGAAAGGGGTGGGAGGGAGCTGTTTTTT; CDR3 protein: CASSERGGRELFF
D gene: NA; J gene: TRBJ1-1; V gene: TRBV29-1; clone size: NA; CDR3 DNA: TGCAGCGTTGTTCTTGGGGGGATGAACACTGAAGCTTTCTTT; CDR3 protein: CSVVLGGMNTEAFF
D gene: NA; J gene: TRBJ1-6; V gene: TRBV7-9; clone size: NA; CDR3 DNA: TGTGCCAGCCGGGGGGGGTCGAGCTCCTATAATTCACCCCTCCACTTT; CDR3 protein: CASRGGSSSYNSPLHF
D gene: TRBD2; J gene: TRBJ2-3; V gene: TRBV5-4; clone size: NA; CDR3 DNA: TGTGCCAGCAGCCGGGGGGGAGGGATAGATACGCAGTATTTT; CDR3 protein: CASSRGGGIDTQYF
D gene: TRBD1; J gene: TRBJ1-2; V gene: TRBV5-1; clone size: NA; CDR3 DNA: TGCGCCAGCAGAGCACCGGAGGGGGCCTTTGGCTACACCTTC; CDR3 protein: CASRAPEGAFGYTF
D gene: TRBD1; J gene: TRBJ1-2; V gene: TRBV24-1; clone size: NA; CDR3 DNA: TGTGCCACCAGTGACCCCGGGACAGGGGACGTCTATGGCTACACCTTC; CDR3 protein: CATSDPGTGDVYGYTF
D gene: TRBD1; J gene: TRBJ1-3; V gene: TRBV3-1/TRBV3-2; clone size: NA; CDR3 DNA: TGTGCCAGCAGTGACCTCGGGACAGTCTCTGGAAACACCATATATTTT; CDR3 protein: CASSDLGTVSGNTIYF
D gene: NA; J gene: TRBJ1-5; V gene: TRBV30; clone size: NA; CDR3 DNA: TGTGCCTGGAGTCGGGTTCGGGCAGGGCCTTATGATCAGCCCCAGCATTTT; CDR3 protein: CAWSRVRAGPYDQPQHF
D gene: NA; J gene: TRBJ1-2; V gene: TRBV29-1; clone size: NA; CDR3 DNA: TGCAGCGTTGAAGATTACGGCTACACCTTC; CDR3 protein: CSVEDYGYTF
D gene: NA; J gene: TRBJ1-2; V gene: TRBV30; clone size: NA; CDR3 DNA: TGTGCCTGGAGTGTGGCACAGGCCTATGGCTACACCTTC; CDR3 protein: CAWSVAQAYGYTF
D gene: TRBD1; J gene: TRBJ1-2; V gene: TRBV12-3/TRBV12-4; clone size: NA; CDR3 DNA: TGTGCCAGCAGTTTAAATCAGGGGGGAGGCTACACCTTC; CDR3 protein: CASSLNQGGGYTF
D gene: TRBD1; J gene: TRBJ2-5; V gene: TRBV29-1; clone size: NA; CDR3 DNA: TGCAGCGGGGAGACAGGGGCCCGGGAGACCCAGTACTTC; CDR3 protein: CSGETGARETQYF
D gene: TRBD1; J gene: TRBJ1-4; V gene: TRBV5-6; clone size: NA; CDR3 DNA: TGTGCCAGCAGCTTGAGGTGGACAGGGGGTAATGAAAAACTGTTTTTT; CDR3 protein: CASSLRWTGGNEKLFF
D gene: NA; J gene: TRBJ1-4; V gene: TRBV18; clone size: NA; CDR3 DNA: TGTGCCAGCTCAGCACGAGAGACAACTAATGAAAAACTGTTTTTT; CDR3 protein: CASSARETTNEKLFF
D gene: TRBD1; J gene: TRBJ2-3; V gene: TRBV12-3/TRBV12-4; clone size: NA; CDR3 DNA: TGTGCCAGCAGTTTAAAGGGGGCGGATACGCAGTATTTT; CDR3 protein: CASSLKGADTQYF
D gene: TRBD1; J gene: TRBJ1-2; V gene: TRBV6-5; clone size: NA; CDR3 DNA: TGTGCCAGCAGCAGGGGGCAGGGAGATAACTATGGCTACACCTTC; CDR3 protein: CASSRGQGDNYGYTF
D gene: NA; J gene: TRBJ2-5; V gene: TRBV9; clone size: NA; CDR3 DNA: TGTGCCAGCAGCCTGGACTCAAAAGAGACCCAGTACTTC; CDR3 protein: CASSLDSKETQYF
D gene: NA; J gene: TRBJ1-4; V gene: TRBV12-3/TRBV12-4; clone size: NA; CDR3 DNA: TGTGCCAGCAGTTTCGCGGGAAAACTGTTTTTT; CDR3 protein: CASSFAGKLFF
D gene: TRBD1; J gene: TRBJ1-3; V gene: TRBV6-5; clone size: NA; CDR3 DNA: TGTGCCAGCAGGGGGACAGGCTCTGGAAACACCATATATTTT; CDR3 protein: CASRGTGSGNTIYF